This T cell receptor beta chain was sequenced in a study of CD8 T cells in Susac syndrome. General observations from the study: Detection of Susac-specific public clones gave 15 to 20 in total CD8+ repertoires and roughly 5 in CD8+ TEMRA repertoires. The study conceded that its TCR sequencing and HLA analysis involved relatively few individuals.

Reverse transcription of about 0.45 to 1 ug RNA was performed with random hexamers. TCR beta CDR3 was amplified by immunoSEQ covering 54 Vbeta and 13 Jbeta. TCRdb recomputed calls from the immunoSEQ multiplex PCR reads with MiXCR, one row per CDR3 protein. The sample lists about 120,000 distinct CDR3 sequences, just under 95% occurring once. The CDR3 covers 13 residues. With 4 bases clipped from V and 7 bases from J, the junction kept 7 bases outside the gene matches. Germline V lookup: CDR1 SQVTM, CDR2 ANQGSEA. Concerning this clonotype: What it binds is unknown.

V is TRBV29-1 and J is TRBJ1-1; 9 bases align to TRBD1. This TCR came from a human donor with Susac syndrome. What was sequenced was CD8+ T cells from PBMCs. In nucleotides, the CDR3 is TGCAGCGTTGGGGGGACAGGGACGATTGAAGCTTTCTTT. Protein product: CSVGGTGTIEAFF.